The 22 T cell receptor beta chains in this list originate from one sample, sequenced in a study of T cell responses to AZD1222 COVID-19 vaccine. Sequencing was performed with immunoSEQ multiplex PCR; in TCRdb, only in-frame clones are kept and a portion is missing. The data hold under 110,000 clones, with 90% observed a single time. The material sequenced was peripheral blood, taken on day 0 of AZD1222 vaccination. Every receptor here comes from an adult in good health.

CDR3 coding DNA: TGTGCCAGTAGTAGTCATTATCGGGACAGCTACGAGCAGTACTTC. Its translation is CASSSHYRDSYEQYF. J is TRBJ2-7 and V is TRBV19; 7 bases line up with TRBD1. The CDR3 covers 15 residues. With V trimmed by 4 bases and J by 3 bases, 9 bases remained unmatched. The germline V gene encodes CDR1 LNHDA and CDR2 SQIVND (reference sequence). Full variable domain (outside the CDR3, taken from reference TRBV19 and TRBJ2-7): DGGITQSPKYLFRKEGQNVTLSCEQNLNHDAMYWYRQDPGQGLRLIYYSQIVNDFQKGDIAEGYSVSREKKESFPLTVTSAQKNPTAFYLCASSSHYRDSYEQYFGPGTRLTVT.

This clone was detected only a few times. The V gene is TRBV19, the J gene TRBJ2-3, with D possibly being TRBD2 (7 bases). Germline V gene lookup returns CDR1 LNHDA and CDR2 SQIVND (reference sequence). The CDR3 runs 15 residues. V gave up 7 bases and J gave up 4 bases, with 18 bases separating them. The DNA for the CDR3 is TGTGCCAGTACCCTAAGGGGGGGTGGGTCAGATACGCAGTATTTT. Translated, it gives CASTLRGGGSDTQYF.

The gene calls are TRBV11-3 and TRBJ2-2; 8 nucleotides align to TRBD2. The germline V gene has CDR1 SGHNT and CDR2 YENEEA. After removal of 3 bases from V and 1 base from J, the junction contained 4 bases not matched to a gene. The CDR3 extends over 16 amino acids. The CDR3 DNA follows: TGTGCCAGCAGCTTTAGCGGGACCGTGAACACCGGGGAGCTGTTTTTT. Amino acid sequence: CASSFSGTVNTGELFF.

The genes are TRBV27 and TRBJ2-7; 9 bases fit TRBD1. Per germline, CDR1 MNHEY and CDR2 SMNVEV (reference sequence). This CDR3 contains 15 residues. V trimming: 2 bases; J trimming: 4 bases; junction bases outside the gene matches: 6. The CDR3 loop reads CASSLDGQGFYEQYF. The CDR3 DNA reads TGTGCCAGCAGTTTAGACGGACAGGGGTTTTACGAGCAGTACTTC.

The chain recombines TRBV5-1 with TRBJ2-2, with D hard to call. Germline loops: CDR1 SGHRS, CDR2 YFSETQ. V lost 4 bases to trimming and J lost 4 bases, with 8 bases between them. This CDR3 contains 13 residues. The CDR3 loop is CASSPSGTGELFF. CDR3 coding DNA: TGCGCCAGCAGCCCTAGTGGCACCGGGGAGCTGTTTTTT.

V gene TRBV28 combines with J gene TRBJ2-7, with 10 bases matching TRBD1. CDR1 is MDHEN, CDR2 SYDVKM, per germline. This CDR3 has 14 residues. Germline trimming cut 6 bases from V and 4 bases from J; bases unmatched to any gene: 6. The CDR3 sequence: CASRLGTGAYEQYF. The DNA for the CDR3 is TGTGCCAGCAGGCTTGGGACAGGGGCTTACGAGCAGTACTTC.

The CDR3 loop reads CASSQSWGMAGELFF. The CDR3 bases are TGCGCCAGCAGCCAAAGCTGGGGAATGGCCGGGGAGCTGTTTTTT. The chain couples TRBV4-1 to TRBJ2-2; D remains unclear. V was cut by 2 bases and J by 6 bases, with 13 bases left in between. The germline gives CDR1 MGHRA, CDR2 YSYEKL. The CDR3 totals 15 residues.

The chain links TRBV7-9 to TRBJ1-3, with D possibly TRBD1 on 6 matching bases. The ends were cut back, 3 bases at V and 4 bases at J, with 16 bases in the middle. The germline V gene has CDR1 SEHNR and CDR2 FQNEAQ (reference sequence). This CDR3 has 16 amino acids. CDR3 nucleotide sequence: TGTGCCAGCAGCTTCTCGGGGGCAGGGACAGGAAACACCATATATTTT. This codes for CASSFSGAGTGNTIYF.

This chain's CDR3 is CASSPGQSSYEQYF. CDR3 nucleotide sequence: TGTGCCAGCAGCCCGGGACAAAGCTCCTACGAGCAGTACTTC. The chain joins TRBV27 to TRBJ2-7, with TRBD1 as a possible D gene (6 bases). Germline assignment: CDR1 MNHEY and CDR2 SMNVEV (reference sequence). This CDR3 contains 14 residues. The V and J ends lost 6 bases and 0 bases respectively, with 12 bases between them.

The chain recombines TRBV4-1 with TRBJ1-5; the D gene is possibly TRBD1 (5 bases). V lost 3 bases and J 6 bases, leaving 18 bases between the germline ends. Germline CDR1 reads MGHRA; CDR2 reads YSYEKL. This CDR3 spans 16 amino acids. This CDR3 reads CASSQNFQSGAQPQHF. CDR3 DNA sequence: TGCGCCAGCAGCCAGAATTTTCAATCCGGGGCTCAGCCCCAGCATTTT.

V gene TRBV7-3 combines with J gene TRBJ2-3; either TRBD1 or TRBD2 may supply D (5 bases each). V was pared by 2 bases and J by 9 bases, with 12 bases between. CDR1 is SGHTA, CDR2 FQGTGA, per germline. CDR3 length: 13 residues. CDR3 bases: TGTGCCAGCAGCTTATTGCCCGAGGGGACGCAGTATTTT. This gives the protein CASSLLPEGTQYF.

V gene TRBV10-2 combines with J gene TRBJ1-5; the D gene is possibly TRBD1 (5 bases). The CDR3 is 12 amino acids. V shed 4 bases and J shed 5 bases, with 6 bases lying between them. Germline V CDR1 and CDR2: WSHSY, SAAADI. In nucleotides, the CDR3 is TGCGCCAGCAGTGGAGGGGATCAGCCCCAGCATTTT. Residues: CASSGGDQPQHF.

The rearrangement links TRBV5-4 to TRBJ1-2; the match to TRBD1 covers 8 bases. Germline loops: CDR1 SGHNT, CDR2 YYREEE (reference sequence). V trimming: 1 base; J trimming: 8 bases; junction bases outside the gene matches: 7. This CDR3 region has 14 residues. Written as DNA, the CDR3 is TGTGCCAGCAGCTTGAGTCAGGGGGCAGGGGGCTACACCTTC. Protein: CASSLSQGAGGYTF.

The rearrangement uses TRBV18 and TRBJ2-6; no reliable D call. The CDR3 consists of 15 residues. In germline, CDR1 is KGHSH, CDR2 LQKENI. V lost 3 bases, J lost 0 bases, and 6 bases lay in between. Written as DNA, the CDR3 is TGTGCCAGCTCACCCCCCAGCTCTGGGGCCAACGTCCTGACTTTC. As protein: CASSPPSSGANVLTF.

V is TRBV3-1 (or the pseudogene TRBV3-2) and J is TRBJ2-7; D uncertain. Looked up from germline, CDR1 is LGHDT and CDR2 is YNNKEL (reference sequence). V lost 1 base and J 7 bases, leaving 11 bases between the germline ends. This CDR3 comprises 13 residues. CDR3 bases: TGTGCCAGCAGCCAAGGGGAACCCGGGGAGCAGTACTTC. Its translation is CASSQGEPGEQYF.

The rearrangement uses TRBV10-3 and TRBJ1-2, with D possibly TRBD1 on 5 matching bases. The length of the CDR3 is 13 residues. Trimming removed 2 bases at V and 2 bases at J, with 6 bases between. CDR1 is ENHRY and CDR2 is SYGVKD in the germline V gene. The CDR3 here is CAISENRNYGYTF. The DNA for the CDR3 is TGTGCCATCAGTGAGAACAGGAACTATGGCTACACCTTC.

The chain has TRBV6-6 and TRBJ2-1, with 10 bases aligning to TRBD1. With V trimmed by 6 bases and J by 7 bases, 9 bases remained unmatched. The CDR3 extends over 15 amino acids. Germline CDR1 MNHNY, CDR2 SVGAGI (reference sequence). The CDR3 reads CASSRQGAVSNEQFF. The CDR3 DNA reads as TGTGCCAGCAGCCGACAGGGGGCCGTTTCTAATGAGCAGTTCTTC.

This clone was counted once. The J gene is TRBJ1-4, the V gene TRBV7-9; 12 positions agree with TRBD1. Losses at the gene ends were 5 bases for V and 7 bases for J; bases not matched to a gene: 5. This CDR3 has 15 amino acids. The germline V gene has CDR1 SEHNR and CDR2 FQNEAQ (reference sequence). The CDR3: CASSPRDRGREKLFF. The CDR3 nucleotides read TGTGCCAGCAGCCCCCGGGACAGGGGGCGTGAAAAACTGTTTTTT.

This clone was observed a handful of times. V gene TRBV5-1 combines with J gene TRBJ2-2; the D call may be TRBD1 or TRBD2 (5 bases each). Germline V lookup: CDR1 SGHRS, CDR2 YFSETQ. The CDR3 is 16 residues long. V dropped 4 bases and J dropped 0 bases, with 13 bases sitting between them. The CDR3 bases are TGCGCCAGCAGCCGCCTGTCGGGGCCGAACACCGGGGAGCTGTTTTTT. As protein: CASSRLSGPNTGELFF.

The chain uses TRBV5-4 and TRBJ2-2; the D is unclear. The CDR3 runs to 13 residues. In germline, CDR1 is SGHNT, CDR2 YYREEE (reference sequence). The V end was cut by 1 base, the J end by 4 bases, with 5 bases between. The CDR3 loop reads CASSLNPTGELFF. CDR3 bases: TGTGCCAGCAGCTTGAACCCCACCGGGGAGCTGTTTTTT.

The CDR3 DNA is TGCGCCAGCAGTGCCATAGCAGGCCGGGGCACTGAAGCTTTCTTT. Its protein is CASSAIAGRGTEAFF. The genes are TRBV10-1 and TRBJ1-1, with D uncertain. V was clipped by 4 bases and J by 4 bases, with 16 bases between them. This CDR3 has 15 residues. Germline CDR1 reads WNHNN; CDR2 reads SYGVQD (reference sequence).

As concerns this clone: The sample has other DNA sequences that encode this CDR3 too. This sequence joins TRBV18 and TRBJ1-1, with no clear D. CDR1 is KGHSH and CDR2 is LQKENI in the germline V gene. The CDR3 runs 13 residues. Between the trimmed V and J ends, which lost 3 bases and 2 bases, there was a span of 7 bases. CDR3 sequence (DNA): TGTGCCAGCTCACCTGGGAGCAACACTGAAGCTTTCTTT. Translating it yields CASSPGSNTEAFF. The full variable domain, completed using reference TRBV18 and TRBJ1-1, is NAGVMQNPRHLVRRRGQEARLRCSPMKGHSHVYWYRQLPEEGLKFMVYLQKENIIDESGMPKERFSAEFPKEGPSILRIQQVVRGDSAAYFCASSPGSNTEAFFGQGTRLTVV.